The next 3 T cell receptor beta chains were all read from a single sample in a study of T cells expressing NK-cell markers. TCRdb reprocessed the 5' RACE reads and stores each CDR3 protein as one record, lacking DNA. This repertoire includes approximately 420,000 distinct CDR3 sequences. Sequencing used blood T cells: a sorted CD56 or NKG2C T cell subset, CD4+ or CD8+ T cells, or bulk PBMC T cells (not recorded which). The origin of the receptors is a woman aged 50 to 65 in good health.

CDR3 sequence reads: CASNNGEWTSPLHF. This chain connects TRBV27 to TRBJ1-6. This CDR3 contains 14 residues. Germline V CDR1 and CDR2: MNHEY, SMNVEV (reference sequence).

V and J are TRBV28 and TRBJ2-7; the TCRdb D gene call, TRBD2, has no DNA to confirm it. This CDR3 is built from 16 residues. Germline V gives CDR1 MDHEN, CDR2 SYDVKM. The CDR3 here is CASSPTGLAGGREQYF.

V is TRBV11-3 and J is TRBJ2-3; TCRdb's D call, TRBD2, is unchecked because there is no DNA. The CDR3 has 16 amino acids. Germline CDR1 and CDR2: SGHNT and YENEEA. The CDR3 here is CASRKREGLGTDTQYF.